These 2 T cell receptor beta chains originate from one sample sequenced in a study of CD8 T cells in ankylosing spondylitis. No cognate antigen is known for these TCRs. In TCRdb, the 5' RACE reads were re-called with MiXCR into one record per CDR3 protein. The sample contains approximately 500,000 distinct CDR3 sequences, roughly 13% of which appear only once. Overall study findings and caveats: Among TCR beta sequences, a motif of under ten highly homologous variants appeared characteristic of ankylosing spondylitis blood.

Sample: blood, either unsorted or a sorted T cell fraction (not recorded which). Every receptor here comes from a male donor with ankylosing spondylitis.

Only a few counts were recorded for this clonotype. DNA of the CDR3: TGTGCCAGCGTCAGCAGGCTGATAGCCAAAAACATTCAGTACTTC. Its translation: CASVSRLIAKNIQYF. The V call is TRBV2, the J call TRBJ2-4; no clear D. The CDR3 extends over 15 amino acids. Germline loops: CDR1 SNHLY, CDR2 FYNNEI. Trimming removed 8 bases at V and 0 bases at J, with 14 bases between.

This clonotype was found a few times. The genes are TRBV5-6 and TRBJ2-1; TRBD2 matches 12 bases. There are 14 residues in the CDR3. V was clipped by 2 bases and J by 12 bases; unmatched bases: 6. Per the germline V gene, CDR1 is SGHDT and CDR2 is YYEEEE. The CDR3 protein is CASSFGLAGLGQFF. The CDR3, as DNA: TGTGCCAGCAGCTTCGGACTAGCGGGACTTGGGCAGTTCTTC.